The rows below give T cell receptor beta chains drawn from one sample of a study of control samples from healthy donors and cancer patients. Clones were read by immunoSEQ multiplex PCR, and TCRdb kept only the in-frame ones, dropping some. Of approximately 90,000 clones listed, roughly 93% were seen once; the top ten hold over 1.3%. Sequenced material: blood. These receptors all stem from a woman aged 25-40 years in good health. Each CDR3 is given with its conserved first and last residue. Each record gives: CDR3 protein, CDR3 DNA, clone size, J gene, D gene, V gene. D genes are given only for firm matches. Rows may omit the clone size; those that give it use once, few, many or a size class.

cdr3_aa: CASSPPVEDRVANYGYTF
cdr3_nt: TGTGCCAGCTCACCACCGGTGGAGGACAGGGTAGCTAACTATGGCTACACCTTC
clone_size: .
j_call: TRBJ1-2
d_call: TRBD1
v_call: TRBV18

cdr3_aa: CSASKGQGLYTF
cdr3_nt: TGCAGTGCTAGTAAGGGACAGGGGCTCTACACCTTC
clone_size: .
j_call: TRBJ1-2
d_call: TRBD1
v_call: TRBV20-1

cdr3_aa: CASSPSGLGTMIEQFF
cdr3_nt: TGTGCCAGCAGCCCCAGCGGACTAGGGACCATGATTGAGCAGTTCTTC
clone_size: once
j_call: TRBJ2-1
d_call: TRBD2
v_call: TRBV3-1/TRBV3-2

cdr3_aa: CASGAVRAEAFF
cdr3_nt: TGTGCCAGCGGGGCCGTCAGGGCTGAAGCTTTCTTT
clone_size: .
j_call: TRBJ1-1
d_call: .
v_call: TRBV14

cdr3_aa: CASSKNRGPYNEQFF
cdr3_nt: TGTGCCAGCAGCAAAAACAGGGGACCCTACAATGAGCAGTTCTTC
clone_size: .
j_call: TRBJ2-1
d_call: TRBD1
v_call: TRBV28

cdr3_aa: CASSFLDRGNSPLHF
cdr3_nt: TGTGCCAGCAGTTTCCTCGACAGAGGGAATTCACCCCTCCACTTT
clone_size: few
j_call: TRBJ1-6
d_call: .
v_call: TRBV27

cdr3_aa: CASSSLKWVEIQYF
cdr3_nt: TGTGCCAGCAGCTCACTGAAGTGGGTCGAAATTCAGTACTTC
clone_size: .
j_call: TRBJ2-4
d_call: .
v_call: TRBV11-2

cdr3_aa: CASSFLLGMNTEAFF
cdr3_nt: TGTGCCAGCAGCTTTCTCTTGGGTATGAACACTGAAGCTTTCTTT
clone_size: .
j_call: TRBJ1-1
d_call: .
v_call: TRBV11-2

cdr3_aa: CASRRTSGGAVEQYF
cdr3_nt: TGTGCCAGCAGAAGGACTAGCGGGGGGGCGGTCGAGCAGTACTTC
clone_size: .
j_call: TRBJ2-7
d_call: TRBD2
v_call: TRBV2

cdr3_aa: CAIKRDTYEQYF
cdr3_nt: TGTGCCATCAAAAGGGACACCTACGAGCAGTACTTC
clone_size: .
j_call: TRBJ2-7
d_call: .
v_call: TRBV10-3

cdr3_aa: CASSIFQRGRDLETQYF
cdr3_nt: TGTGCCAGTAGTATATTCCAAAGGGGCCGGGACCTCGAGACCCAGTACTTC
clone_size: .
j_call: TRBJ2-5
d_call: .
v_call: TRBV19

cdr3_aa: CASSFRGTPMYTF
cdr3_nt: TGTGCCAGCAGTTTCCGCGGGACCCCTATGTATACCTTC
clone_size: .
j_call: TRBJ1-2
d_call: .
v_call: TRBV12-3/TRBV12-4

cdr3_aa: CASRPRGGDYEQYF
cdr3_nt: TGTGCCAGCAGACCGCGGGGAGGGGACTACGAGCAGTACTTC
clone_size: .
j_call: TRBJ2-7
d_call: TRBD2
v_call: TRBV6-6

cdr3_aa: CATRQGASPRDTQYF
cdr3_nt: TGTGCCACCAGACAGGGGGCGTCCCCGAGGGATACGCAGTATTTT
clone_size: .
j_call: TRBJ2-3
d_call: TRBD1
v_call: TRBV24-1